This T cell receptor (beta chain) was recovered during a study of neurological immune-mediated disorders. Study-level findings and limits: No CDR3 amino acid sequences were shared by expanded clones across subjects, suggesting private repertoires in all groups.

Using its own MiXCR run on the 5' RACE reads, TCRdb lists one record per CDR3 protein. The sample shows around 71,000 distinct CDR3 sequences, around 13% of them seen only once. The CDR3 totals 13 residues. Looked up from germline, CDR1 is DFQATT and CDR2 is SNEGSKA (reference sequence). Trimming cost V 1 base and J 6 bases, with 13 bases left between them. This clonotype was picked up many times. Its specificity is unknown. Specified time point: longitudinal time-point 1 (baseline). The unsorted libraries were produced from 2 million PBMCs held at -80 C. The V call is TRBV20-1, the J call TRBJ2-7; no definite D call. This clonotype originated in a female donor with HTLV-1-associated myelopathy (HAM/TSP). Specimen: PBMCs. In nucleotides, the CDR3 is TGCAGTGCTAGAGCGGAGACTTCGGGCGAGCAGTACTTC. As protein: CSARAETSGEQYF.